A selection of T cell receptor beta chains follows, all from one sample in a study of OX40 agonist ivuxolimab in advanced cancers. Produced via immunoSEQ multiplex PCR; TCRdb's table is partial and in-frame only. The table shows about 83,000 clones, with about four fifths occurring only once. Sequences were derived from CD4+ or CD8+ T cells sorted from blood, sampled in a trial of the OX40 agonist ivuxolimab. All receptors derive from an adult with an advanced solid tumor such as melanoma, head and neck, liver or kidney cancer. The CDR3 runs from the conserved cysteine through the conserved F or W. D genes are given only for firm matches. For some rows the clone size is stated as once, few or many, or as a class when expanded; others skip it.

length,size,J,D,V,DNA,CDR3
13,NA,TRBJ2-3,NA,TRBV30,TGTGCCTGGCGGGGGAGGGGGGGCGATACGCAGTATTTT,CAWRGRGGDTQYF
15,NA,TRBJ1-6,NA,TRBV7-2,TGTGCCAGCAGCTTTCAGGGGAGTAGGAATTCACCCCTCCACTTT,CASSFQGSRNSPLHF
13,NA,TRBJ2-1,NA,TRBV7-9,TGTGCCAGCAGCCGGAGCTCCTACAATGAGCAGTTCTTC,CASSRSSYNEQFF
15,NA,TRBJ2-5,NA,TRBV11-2,TGTGCCAGCAGCTTCGGCGGAAAGGAAAGAGAGACCCAGTACTTC,CASSFGGKERETQYF
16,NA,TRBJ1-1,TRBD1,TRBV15,TGTGCCACCAGCAGAGATCTGAGACAGGGTGGGACTGAAGCTTTCTTT,CATSRDLRQGGTEAFF
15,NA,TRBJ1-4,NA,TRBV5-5,TGTGCCAGCAGCTTGTTCGGGGACGTTAATGAAAAACTGTTTTTT,CASSLFGDVNEKLFF
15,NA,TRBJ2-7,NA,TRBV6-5,TGTGCCAGCAGGATCGGGACACTCGGCAACTACGAGCAGTACTTC,CASRIGTLGNYEQYF
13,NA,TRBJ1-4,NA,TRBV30,TGTGCCTGGAGTGCAGGGCCATTAAAAAAACTGTTTTTT,CAWSAGPLKKLFF
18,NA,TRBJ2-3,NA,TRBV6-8,TGTGCCAGTGGGGCAGACAAGGGGGGAGATGACAGCACAGATACGCAGTATTTT,CASGADKGGDDSTDTQYF
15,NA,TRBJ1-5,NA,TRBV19,TGTGCCAGTAGTATAGGCCCAGGAATCGGTCAGCCCCAGCATTTT,CASSIGPGIGQPQHF
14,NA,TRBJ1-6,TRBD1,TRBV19,TGTGCCAGTACCATGGGACAGTATAATTCACCCCTCCACTTT,CASTMGQYNSPLHF
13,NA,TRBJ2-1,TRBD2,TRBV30,TGTGCCTGGCAAGGACTAGGGATGGGTGAGCAGTTCTTC,CAWQGLGMGEQFF
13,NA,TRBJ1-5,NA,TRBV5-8,TGTGCCAGCAGCTGGGGGAGGAATCAGCCCCAGCATTTT,CASSWGRNQPQHF
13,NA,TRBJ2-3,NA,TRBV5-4,TGTGCCAGCAGCACTAGGACGGCAGACACGCAGTATTTT,CASSTRTADTQYF
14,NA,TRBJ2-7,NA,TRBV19,TGTGCCAGTAGTATAGATCTAAGGAACACCGAGCAGTACTTC,CASSIDLRNTEQYF
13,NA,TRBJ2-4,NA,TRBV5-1,TGCGCCAGCAGAGACATTCAGGGTTACATTCAGTACTTC,CASRDIQGYIQYF
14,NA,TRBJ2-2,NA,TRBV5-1,TGCGCCAGCAGGGAGGATTCGAACACCGGGGAGCTGTTTTTT,CASREDSNTGELFF
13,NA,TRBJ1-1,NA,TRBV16,TGTGCCAGCAGCCAACTGCGGGAAACTGAAGCTTTCTTT,CASSQLRETEAFF
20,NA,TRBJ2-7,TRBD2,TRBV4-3,TGCGCCAGCAGCCAAGAAGTACGACTAGCGGGAGAAGAAGAGTCCTACGAGCAGTACTTC,CASSQEVRLAGEEESYEQYF
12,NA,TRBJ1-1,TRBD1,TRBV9,TGTGCCAGCAGCGAGGGGGCCGCTGAAGCTTTCTTT,CASSEGAAEAFF
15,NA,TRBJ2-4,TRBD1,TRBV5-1,TGCGCCAGCAGCTGGACAGGGGGGTCTGGAAACATTCAGTACTTC,CASSWTGGSGNIQYF
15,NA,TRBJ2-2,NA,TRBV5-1,TGCGCCAGCAAGAAGGACACGACGAACACCGGGGAGCTGTTTTTT,CASKKDTTNTGELFF
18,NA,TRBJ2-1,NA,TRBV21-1,TGTGCCAGCAGCGAGGGGAGGGAGAGAGTGCCCTCCTACAATGAGCAGTTCTTC,CASSEGRERVPSYNEQFF
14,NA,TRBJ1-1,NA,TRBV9,TGTGCCAGCAGCCCTTCAGGGACGAACACTGAAGCTTTCTTT,CASSPSGTNTEAFF
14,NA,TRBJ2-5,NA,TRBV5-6,TGTGCCAGCATAACAAAAGGGTATCAAGAGACCCAGTACTTC,CASITKGYQETQYF
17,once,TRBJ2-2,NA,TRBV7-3,TGTGCCAGCAGCCCCTTGGCCGGGACGGCGAACACCGGGGAGCTGTTTTTT,CASSPLAGTANTGELFF
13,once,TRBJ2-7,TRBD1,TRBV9,TGTGCCAGCAGCGTAGGGACAGGCCACGAGCAGTACTTC,CASSVGTGHEQYF
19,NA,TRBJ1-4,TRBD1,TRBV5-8,TGTGCCAGCAGCTTCGACAGGGATGGAGGAGTGGGGTATAATGAAAAACTGTTTTTT,CASSFDRDGGVGYNEKLFF
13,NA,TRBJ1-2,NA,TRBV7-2,TGTGCCAGCAGCTTGGAGACAGTTTTTGGCTACACCTTC,CASSLETVFGYTF
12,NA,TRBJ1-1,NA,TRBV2,TGTGCCAGCAGTGGTTCAGGAGTTGAAGCTTTCTTT,CASSGSGVEAFF
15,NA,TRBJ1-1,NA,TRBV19,TGTGCCAGTAGTTACGTTTCATCAGGAAACACTGAAGCTTTCTTT,CASSYVSSGNTEAFF
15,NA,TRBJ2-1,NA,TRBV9,TGTGCCAGCAGCCCCCTTGTTGGTGGGGCAGGCGAGCAGTTCTTC,CASSPLVGGAGEQFF
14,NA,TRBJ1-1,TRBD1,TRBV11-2,TGTGCCAGCAGCCCACAGGGGACGAACACTGAAGCTTTCTTT,CASSPQGTNTEAFF
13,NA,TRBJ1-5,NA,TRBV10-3,TGTGCCATCAGTGTGGATAGCAATCAGCCCCAGCATTTT,CAISVDSNQPQHF
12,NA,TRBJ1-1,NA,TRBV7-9,TGTGCCAGCAGCATGCCCCAGGGTCGAGCTTTCTTT,CASSMPQGRAFF
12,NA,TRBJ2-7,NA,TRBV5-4,TGTGCCAGCAGCTTTTTAACAAAAGAACAGTACTTC,CASSFLTKEQYF
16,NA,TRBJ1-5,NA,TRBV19,TGTGCCAGTATCAACATGGGGGGGCTAACCAATCAGCCCCAGCATTTT,CASINMGGLTNQPQHF
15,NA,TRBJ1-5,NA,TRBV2,TGTGCCAGCAGTGAATTGGGGGTGGGCAATCAGCCCCAGCATTTT,CASSELGVGNQPQHF
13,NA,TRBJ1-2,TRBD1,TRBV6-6,TGTGCCAGCAGCCTCCCTGGACAGGCTCCCTACACCTTC,CASSLPGQAPYTF
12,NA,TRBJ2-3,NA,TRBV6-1,TGTGCCAGCAGTGTGGGCCCGGGTACGCAGTATTTT,CASSVGPGTQYF
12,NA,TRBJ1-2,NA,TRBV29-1,TGCAGCGTTGAACGGGTAATAGGCGGCTACACCTTC,CSVERVIGGYTF